This T cell receptor beta chain was sequenced during a study of cytomegalovirus exposure and HLA in healthy donors. Overall study findings and caveats: Association with HLA alleles at 0.05 false discovery rate was found for 16,951 TCR beta sequences in a later analysis. In a later analysis, most CMV-associated TCR beta chains appeared HLA-restricted. In vitro data verified three CMV-associated chains as specific for CMV antigens.

PCR employed 60 Vbeta and 13 Jbeta primers. TCRdb keeps only in-frame clones here, not all; method: immunoSEQ multiplex PCR. The table shows some 140,000 clones, with more than 75% occurring only once. Comment on this clone: Its antigen is unidentified.

CDR3 size: 14 residues. V dropped 5 bases and J dropped 4 bases, with 15 bases sitting between them. Germline lookup yields CDR1 LNHDA and CDR2 SQIVND (reference sequence). At the time of sampling, donors were nominally healthy, though unrecorded immune exposures were likely. The chain employs TRBV19 and TRBJ2-7; D unclear. The TCR was taken from a man aged 25 to 45 in good health and CMV-seropositive. Sequenced material: PBMCs. The CDR3 coding sequence is TGTGCCAGTAGTTTCTCCCAGTCTAGTTACGAGCAGTACTTC. Amino acid sequence: CASSFSQSSYEQYF.